One and the same sample provided the 19 T cell receptor beta chains below, sequenced in a study of blood T cell repertoires in COVID-19. The repertoire was sequenced with immunoSEQ multiplex PCR; TCRdb's copy has only in-frame clones and lacks some. The profile shows about 150,000 clones, approximately 80% of them singletons. The specimen sequenced was peripheral blood. The receptors come from a woman aged 55-69 years with acute or convalescent COVID-19.

The chain combines TRBV3-1 (or the pseudogene TRBV3-2) with TRBJ1-1, with TRBD1 matching 10 bases. Trimming at V came to 4 bases and at J to 2 bases, leaving 4 bases not matched to a gene. The CDR3 extends over 15 amino acids. The V gene's germline CDR1 is LGHDT and CDR2 YNNKEL (reference sequence). CDR3 coding DNA: TGTGCCAGCAGCCCTAGGACAGGGGGAAACACTGAAGCTTTCTTT. Residues: CASSPRTGGNTEAFF.

This clone was seen once. V is TRBV13 and J is TRBJ2-3; 12 bases fit TRBD2. The CDR3 is made up of 16 amino acids. Germline V gene lookup returns CDR1 PRHDT and CDR2 FYEKMQ (reference sequence). V gave up 5 bases and J gave up 3 bases; unmatched junction bases: 6. The CDR3 DNA reads as TGTGCCAGCAGCCTGGGGACTAGCGGGTTAACAGATACGCAGTATTTT. Its protein is CASSLGTSGLTDTQYF.

V usage is TRBV27 and J usage is TRBJ2-5, with 12 bases lining up with TRBD2. The CDR3 runs 16 residues. V lost 2 bases, J lost 2 bases, and 3 bases stayed unmatched. CDR1 is MNHEY, CDR2 SMNVEV, per germline (reference sequence). This CDR3 reads CASSLRLAGGQETQYF. Written as DNA, the CDR3 is TGTGCCAGCAGTTTAAGGCTAGCGGGGGGGCAAGAGACCCAGTACTTC.

The chain joins TRBV13 to TRBJ1-2; no clear D. The CDR3 loop spans 13 amino acids. The V gene lost 1 base and the J gene lost 4 bases, with 7 bases spanning the gap. Germline V lookup: CDR1 PRHDT, CDR2 FYEKMQ (reference sequence). For the CDR3, the DNA is TGTGCCAGCAGCTTAGAGAGGGTCTATGGCTACACCTTC. As protein: CASSLERVYGYTF.

The chain employs TRBV27 and TRBJ1-6; the D gene is possibly TRBD1 (6 bases). The CDR3 is 15 residues long. V gave up 4 bases and J gave up 0 bases, with 7 bases separating them. From germline, CDR1 is MNHEY and CDR2 SMNVEV (reference sequence). CDR3 sequence reads: CASSSQGSYNSPLHF. The CDR3 nucleotides read TGTGCCAGCAGTTCACAGGGCTCCTATAATTCACCCCTCCACTTT.

In its sample, this clone was seen a few times. The rearrangement joins TRBV5-1 to TRBJ1-2; D remains unclear. CDR1 SGHRS and CDR2 YFSETQ come from the germline V gene. Trimming took 1 base from V and 8 from J, leaving 18 bases between them. The CDR3 loop spans 15 amino acids. CDR3 residues: CASSLMQAGGKGYTF. Here the CDR3 DNA reads TGCGCCAGCAGCTTGATGCAGGCGGGTGGGAAAGGCTACACCTTC.

The chain carries TRBV5-6 and TRBJ1-1, with D uncertain. Trimming left V 2 bases short and J 5 bases short, with 10 bases between. CDR1 is SGHDT and CDR2 is YYEEEE in the germline V gene. CDR3 length equals 13 residues. In nucleotides, the CDR3 is TGTGCCAGCAGCTTTACGGGGAGAACTGAAGCTTTCTTT. Translated: CASSFTGRTEAFF.

CDR3: CASSAREAGELFF. The CDR3 DNA sequence: TGTGCCAGCAGTGCCAGGGAGGCCGGGGAGCTGTTTTTT. The chain joins TRBV6-4 to TRBJ2-2, with a possible D match to TRBD2 (6 bases). The germline V gene encodes CDR1 MRHNA and CDR2 SNTAGT. CDR3 size: 13 residues. Trimming removed 4 bases at V and 6 bases at J, with 9 bases between.

The chain uses TRBV5-6 and TRBJ2-3; the D gene is possibly TRBD2 (6 bases). Germline assignment: CDR1 SGHDT and CDR2 YYEEEE. The CDR3 length is 14 residues. Trimming removed 1 base at V and 3 bases at J, with 9 bases between. CDR3 bases: TGTGCCAGCAGCTTGAGGGCGGGGACAGATACGCAGTATTTT. As protein: CASSLRAGTDTQYF.

This CDR3 reads CASSPRSTGDYGYTF. In DNA form, the CDR3 reads TGTGCCAGCTCACCACGGTCGACAGGGGACTATGGCTACACCTTC. The rearrangement joins TRBV18 to TRBJ1-2, with TRBD1 matching 8 bases. The CDR3 has 15 residues. CDR1 KGHSH and CDR2 LQKENI come from the germline V gene. Trimming at V came to 1 base and at J to 3 bases, leaving 4 bases not matched to a gene.

This clone was detected once. The rearrangement joins TRBV7-3 to TRBJ2-3, with 11 positions matching TRBD2. The length of the CDR3 is 19 residues. The J segment lost 2 bases and the V segment lost 4 bases, leaving 14 bases of the junction unmatched. Germline CDR1 is SGHTA and CDR2 is FQGTGA. The CDR3 DNA reads TGTGCCAGCAGCTCGACCGGGACTAGCGGTTCCTCTTTCACAGATACGCAGTATTTT. Translating gives CASSSTGTSGSSFTDTQYF.

DNA for the CDR3: TGTGCCAGCAGTGCCCGGGGAGCGGGGTGGGATACGCAGTATTTT. It translates to CASSARGAGWDTQYF. The J gene is TRBJ2-3, the V gene TRBV27; TRBD2 agrees at 7 bases. Germline assignment: CDR1 MNHEY and CDR2 SMNVEV (reference sequence). The CDR3 consists of 15 residues. V was pared by 5 bases and J by 6 bases, with 11 bases of the junction left unmatched.

This clone was seen only once. This rearrangement joins TRBV11-3 to TRBJ2-1; TRBD2 might be the D (7 bases). CDR1 is SGHNT, CDR2 YENEEA, per germline. Deletions cut 6 bases from V and 7 bases from J, with 16 bases between. The CDR3 extends over 14 amino acids. The CDR3 region has the DNA TGTGCCAGCAGTCTACGGGGGGCGAAGAATGAGCAGTTCTTC. Encoded protein: CASSLRGAKNEQFF.

CDR3 sequence reads: CASSLGQGAGDTEAFF. The CDR3 region has the DNA TGTGCCAGCAGCTTAGGACAGGGGGCTGGGGACACTGAAGCTTTCTTT. This chain joins TRBV7-6 and TRBJ1-1; TRBD1 agrees at 10 bases. The CDR3 spans 16 residues. Germline CDR1 SGHVS, CDR2 FNYEAQ. The ends lost 1 base at V and 3 bases at J; junction bases unmatched: 5.

The CDR3 loop reads CASSQDYETSNYNEQFF. The CDR3 DNA follows: TGTGCCAGCAGCCAAGATTACGAGACTAGCAACTACAATGAGCAGTTCTTC. V is TRBV4-2 and J is TRBJ2-1; 7 nucleotides line up with TRBD2. Trimming cost V 0 bases and J 3 bases; bases outside gene matches: 8. The length of the CDR3 is 17 residues. Germline CDR1 is LGHNA and CDR2 is YNFKEQ.

The J gene is TRBJ2-2, the V gene TRBV30; D is undetermined. Per germline, CDR1 GTSNPN and CDR2 SVGIG (reference sequence). The CDR3 runs 10 residues. V lost 2 bases to trimming and J lost 10 bases, with 5 bases between them. In nucleotides, the CDR3 is TGTGCCTGGAGTCTAGAGGAGCTGTTTTTT. Translating it yields CAWSLEELFF. The full variable domain, completed using reference TRBV30 and TRBJ2-2, is SQTIHQWPATLVQPVGSPLSLECTVEGTSNPNLYWYRQAAGRGLQLLFYSVGIGQISSEVPQNLSASRPQDRQFILSSKKLLLSDSGFYLCAWSLEELFFGEGSRLTVL.

The chain has TRBV19 and TRBJ1-2, with 9 positions matching TRBD1. J lost 5 bases, V lost 5 bases, and 6 bases had no gene match. Per the germline V gene, CDR1 is LNHDA and CDR2 is SQIVND (reference sequence). The CDR3 has 14 residues. DNA of the CDR3: TGTGCCAGTAGTGTACCGACAGGGGGTTATGGCTACACCTTC. Translation: CASSVPTGGYGYTF.

The chain links TRBV5-6 to TRBJ2-5, with a tentative D call TRBD2 (5 bases). CDR1 is SGHDT and CDR2 is YYEEEE in the germline V gene. V lost 0 bases, J lost 3 bases, and 12 bases lay in between. The CDR3 is made up of 15 amino acids. The CDR3 DNA reads TGTGCCAGCAGCTTGGCCGGCGGGCCGGAAGAGACCCAGTACTTC. This translates into CASSLAGGPEETQYF.

The rearrangement joins TRBV6-5 to TRBJ1-4; 8 nucleotides agree with TRBD1. V lost 6 bases to trimming and J lost 4 bases; unmatched junction nucleotides: 1. Germline CDR1 is MNHEY and CDR2 is SVGAGI. The CDR3 is made up of 13 amino acids. In nucleotides, the CDR3 is TGTGCCAGCAGCGGACAGGGTAATGAAAAACTGTTTTTT. It codes for CASSGQGNEKLFF.